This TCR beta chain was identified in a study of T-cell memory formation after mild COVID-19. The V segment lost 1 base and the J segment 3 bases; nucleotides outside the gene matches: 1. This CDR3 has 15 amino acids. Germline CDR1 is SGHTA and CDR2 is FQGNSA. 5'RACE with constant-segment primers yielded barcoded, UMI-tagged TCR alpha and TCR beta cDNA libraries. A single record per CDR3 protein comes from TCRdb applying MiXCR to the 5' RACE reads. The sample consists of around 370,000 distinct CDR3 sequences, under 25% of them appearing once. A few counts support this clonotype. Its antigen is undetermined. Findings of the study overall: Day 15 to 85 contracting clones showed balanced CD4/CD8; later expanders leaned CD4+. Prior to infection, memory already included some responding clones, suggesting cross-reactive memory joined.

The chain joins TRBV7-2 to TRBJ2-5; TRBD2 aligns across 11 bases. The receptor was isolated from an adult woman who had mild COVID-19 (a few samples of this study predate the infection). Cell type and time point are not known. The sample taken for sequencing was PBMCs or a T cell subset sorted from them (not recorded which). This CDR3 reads CASSLVGLAEETQYF. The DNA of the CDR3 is TGTGCCAGCAGCTTAGTGGGACTAGCGGAAGAGACCCAGTACTTC.